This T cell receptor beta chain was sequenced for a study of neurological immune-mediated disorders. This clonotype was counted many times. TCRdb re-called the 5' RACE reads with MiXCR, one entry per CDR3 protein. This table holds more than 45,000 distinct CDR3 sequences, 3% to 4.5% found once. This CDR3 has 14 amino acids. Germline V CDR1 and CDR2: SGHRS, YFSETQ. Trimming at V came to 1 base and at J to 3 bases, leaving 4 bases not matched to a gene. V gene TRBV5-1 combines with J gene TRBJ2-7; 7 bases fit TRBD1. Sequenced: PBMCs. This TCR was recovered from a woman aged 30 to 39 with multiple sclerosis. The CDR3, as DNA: TGCGCCAGCAGCTTGTGGGACAGCTTCTACGAGCAGTACTTC. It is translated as CASSLWDSFYEQYF.